This T cell receptor (beta chain) appears in the sequencing data of a study of CD8+ T cells in alopecia areata (dated by TCRdb to between 2018 and 2020). The study in broad terms: The treated patients took part in an open-label pilot trial in which moderate-to-severe alopecia areata was treated with oral tofacitinib at 5 to 10 mg twice daily. The RNA source kit depended on sample type: the PAXgene miRNA kit for fixed scalp, the miRNeasy kit for PBMCs, and the RNeasy kit for mouse skin. Biopsies were taken from tofacitinib-treated patients at baseline and at 4 and 24 weeks of treatment, and a later scalp biopsy was taken in several of the tofacitinib-treated patients. Scalp clonality was compared among normal scalp (n=4), patchy alopecia areata scalp (n=8), and alopecia totalis/universalis scalp (n=8). The study used high-throughput TCRbeta sequencing to examine T cell clonal expansion in alopecia areata, in both the C3H/HeJ mouse model and human patients. For the treated patients, the SALT score, which quantifies what percentage of scalp surface area is affected, served as the measure of disease severity. Amplification of TCRbeta CDR3 regions was done by immunoSEQ multiplex PCR using 35 Vbeta forward primers and 13 Jbeta reverse primers. In humans, TCRbeta sequencing was performed on scalp tissue and on sorted CD4+ and CD8+ peripheral blood T cells from healthy controls and from patients with patchy or totalis/universalis alopecia areata. Tofacitinib was administered for 6 to 18 months, and 6 months of follow-up off drug were then conducted to assess delayed response and recurrence.

V and J are trimmed by 4 bases and 7 bases, and the gene matches miss 16 bases of the junction. The germline V gene sets CDR1 to LGHNA and CDR2 to YNFKEQ. From the cysteine through the phenylalanine, the CDR3 covers 17 amino acids. The kept DNA is CDR3 alone, 51 bases in frame from the first base. Per the publication, the time point label means: around 28 days on oral tofacitinib. The sample's treatment or condition label, in plain terms: oral pan-JAK inhibitor, 5-10 mg twice daily. Peripheral blood and lesional scalp punch biopsies were obtained from patients with alopecia areata. PBMCs were isolated by density centrifugation and stained for CD3, CD4 and CD8, and CD4+ and CD8+ T cells were sorted on a FACSAria. Receptor amplification or capture employed the immunoSEQ multiplex PCR assay. For TCR sequencing, RNA was extracted from every sample and reverse transcribed into cDNA to serve as template. SuperScript III was used for first-strand cDNA synthesis, primed with a 2:1 mix of oligo-dT and random hexamers. A synthetic immune receptor repertoire was used to gauge amplification bias, and whatever bias remained was removed computationally. Regarding the original processing steps: Raw reads were preprocessed to remove errors, and CDR3 was defined by IMGT conventions from the conserved cysteine to phenylalanine. To get clonality, Shannon entropy was normalized by log2 of the number of productive unique TCRs and the result was subtracted from 1. Whether scalp clones were CD4 or CD8 was inferred by matching scalp TCRbeta sequences against CD4 and CD8 repertoires sorted from blood. The source is immuneACCESS, and TCRdb retained only in-frame sequences with V and J called. Part of the clones is not carried over; for the studies checked, unresolved V genes explain less than half of this, and the remainder is unexplained. V and J calls and clone size follow that table, whereas D and trimming were derived from the DNA. Across this sample there are 95,000 to 150,000 clones, with around 60% seen only once. In total, the top ten clones hold more than 5.5% of the sample.

Findings and caveats that apply to the study as a whole: Tofacitinib significantly lowered scalp clonality and the number of expanded CD8+ clones among the top 100 scalp clones. Resident alphabeta T cells in normal human skin are also sequenced, complicating scalp TCR repertoire analysis, unlike mouse skin dominated by gammadelta T cells. Because the treated cohort was small and had only one nonresponder, larger studies are needed to examine links between baseline CD8+ expansion and response. Many expanded lesional clones persisted in scalp and blood during tofacitinib treatment, which may partly explain relapse after stopping treatment. Shared TCR sequences between patients were less evident than in mice, which may be partly attributable to HLA diversity in the patient population. Compared with normal scalp, lesional scalp, particularly in alopecia totalis/universalis, had higher clonality and more expanded CD8+ clones, which suggests antigenic drive.

This clone was detected a few times. There is no known antigen for this receptor. No per-base quality is available; no much larger clone lies one base away. The chain links TRBV4-2 with TRBJ2-5, with 9 bases in between that match TRBD2. Sequencing used CD4+ T cells sorted from blood, obtained at week 4, from a patient treated with tofacitinib. The receptor was derived from a human donor with alopecia areata. The CDR3 in this case is CASSRGQLAGGSGTQYF. The bases read TGTGCCAGCAGCCGCGGCCAATTGGCGGGGGGGTCGGGGACCCAGTACTTC.